The rows below give T cell receptor beta chains drawn from one sample of a study of response to subunit inactivated influenza vaccine. TCRdb independently ran MiXCR on the RT-PCR reads; one entry per CDR3 protein. The sample records approximately 500,000 distinct CDR3 sequences, 10% to 15% being singletons. Sequences were derived from PBMCs from blood, sampled roughly 48 days after vaccination. The receptors here all came from a middle-aged man who received an inactivated influenza vaccine. Both conserved end residues are part of each CDR3. A D gene is named only where the DNA matches it firmly. Rows may omit the clone size; those that give it use once, few, many or a size class.

V	size	D	J	DNA	CDR3
TRBV20-1	many	.	TRBJ2-3	TGCAGTGCTAGGGTCACTAGACTAAGCACAGATACGCAGTATTTT	CSARVTRLSTDTQYF
TRBV9	few	TRBD2	TRBJ2-3	TGTGCCAGCAGCGTAGGAGCGGGAGGGTACACAGATACGCAGTATTTT	CASSVGAGGYTDTQYF
TRBV6-1	.	TRBD1	TRBJ2-1	TGTGCCAGCAGTCAGGGACAGGGGTACTCCTACAATGAGCAGTTCTTC	CASSQGQGYSYNEQFF
TRBV11-2	many	.	TRBJ2-2	TGTGCCAGCAGCTTAGTTTTTCACCAAAACACCGGGGAGCTGTTTTTT	CASSLVFHQNTGELFF
TRBV7-9	few	TRBD1	TRBJ1-2	TGTGCCAGCAGCAAAGGGACAGGGGACTATGGCTACACCTTC	CASSKGTGDYGYTF
TRBV28	few	.	TRBJ1-2	TGTGCCAGCAGTTTACAGGGCAGGGGTGGCTACACCTTC	CASSLQGRGGYTF
TRBV12-3/TRBV12-4	few	.	TRBJ2-1	TGTGCCAGCAGGCCGAGGGGGGTAGGCAATGAGCAGTTCTTC	CASRPRGVGNEQFF
TRBV28	few	TRBD1	TRBJ2-7	TGTGCCAGCAACCTAGGGGGCGCATCCTACGAGCAGTACTTC	CASNLGGASYEQYF
TRBV4-3	.	.	TRBJ2-4	TGCGCCAGCAGCCAAGAGGGCACCAACTTAGCCAAAAACATTCAGTACTTC	CASSQEGTNLAKNIQYF
TRBV6-7	many	TRBD2	TRBJ2-2	TGTGCCAGCAGTTCAGCACTAGCGGGCAACACCGGGGAGCTGTTTTTT	CASSSALAGNTGELFF
TRBV5-1	few	.	TRBJ2-7	TGCGCCAGCAGCTTATTGGCGGGATCACAGTACGAGCAGTACTTC	CASSLLAGSQYEQYF
TRBV5-6	.	.	TRBJ2-1	TGTGCCAGCAGCGGCCTTACGCCCTATATCAACAATGAGCAGTTCTTC	CASSGLTPYINNEQFF
TRBV7-2	few	.	TRBJ2-2	TGTGCCAGCAGCTTTCGAAGTCTGGACACCGGGGAGCTGTTTTTT	CASSFRSLDTGELFF
TRBV6-5	few	.	TRBJ2-5	TGTGCCAGCAGTTACTCAGGGGGTGGAGAGACCCAGTACTTC	CASSYSGGGETQYF
TRBV10-3	few	.	TRBJ1-2	TGTGCCATTCAAATCAGTAGTAACTATGGCTACACCTTC	CAIQISSNYGYTF
TRBV6-1	.	.	TRBJ2-3	TGTGCCAGCAGATCCCTCGGCCAAGCGGGAGATACGCAGTATTTT	CASRSLGQAGDTQYF
TRBV30	few	.	TRBJ2-7	TGTGCCTGGACGGGGGCAGGGCCCTACGAGCAGTACTTC	CAWTGAGPYEQYF
TRBV2	.	.	TRBJ1-2	TGTGCCAGCAGTGAAAGGCAGTCTTATGGCTACACCTTC	CASSERQSYGYTF
TRBV11-2	few	TRBD1	TRBJ2-1	TGTGCCAGCAGCAGCGTTTTCGGGACAGGGGTCGACAATGAGCAGTTCTTC	CASSSVFGTGVDNEQFF
TRBV11-2	many	.	TRBJ2-1	TGTGCCAGCAGCTTAGCTCTCAAGGGATTGTTCTTC	CASSLALKGLFF
TRBV6-1	.	TRBD1	TRBJ1-2	TGTGCCAGCAGCCGCCTTACAGGGGCCTCTAACTATGGCTACACCTTC	CASSRLTGASNYGYTF
TRBV5-1	many	.	TRBJ2-2	TGCGCCAGCAGCCAGAGGACGGCCCCGAACACCGGGGAGCTGTTTTTT	CASSQRTAPNTGELFF
TRBV20-1	many	.	TRBJ1-3	TGCAGTGCTCAACAGGACGTCTCTGGAAACACCATATATTTT	CSAQQDVSGNTIYF
TRBV20-1	.	TRBD1	TRBJ2-5	TGCAGTGCAGTAACTCCGGGACAGGAGACCCAGTACTTC	CSAVTPGQETQYF
TRBV12-3/TRBV12-4	.	.	TRBJ1-2	TGTGCCAGCTCGCCTACGAGGGAGGGCTACACCTTC	CASSPTREGYTF
TRBV14	few	.	TRBJ2-6	TGTGCCAGCAGCCACGTTCGGACATTTCCTTATGGGGCCAACGTCCTGACTTTC	CASSHVRTFPYGANVLTF
TRBV7-2	many	TRBD1	TRBJ2-2	TGTGCCAGCAGCTCTGACAGGGGACCCGGGGAGCTGTTTTTT	CASSSDRGPGELFF
TRBV7-2	many	TRBD2	TRBJ2-7	TGTGCCAGCAGCTTAGCCGCTATAGGGACTAGTGCGTCCTACGAGCAGTACTTC	CASSLAAIGTSASYEQYF